This TCR beta chain was profiled in a study of T cells in Graves' hyperthyroidism and ophthalmopathy (dated by TCRdb to 2018 to 2020). For the study in its entirety: Peripheral blood was sampled at the time of initial diagnosis, prior to any treatment. TCR V-J signatures able to tell the groups apart were searched for in a discovery cohort of some 100 patients, of whom 40 to 45 had Graves' ophthalmopathy and roughly 58 had stable Graves' hyperthyroidism. An independent validation cohort of 18 to 20 hyperthyroidism patients and 17 patients who later progressed to ophthalmopathy tested prospective prediction of ophthalmopathy. For training and testing, the 100 or so patients in the discovery cohort were randomly divided in a 7:3 ratio. In about 6 Graves' hyperthyroidism patients, the study also compared T-cell repertoires from thyroid tissue with T-cell repertoires from blood. Following sampling, methimazole starting at 30 mg daily was given to hyperthyroidism patients, and high-dose intravenous methylprednisolone was given to ophthalmopathy patients. According to the paper, TCR Vbeta CDR3 sequencing was carried out on about 140 peripheral blood samples, which came from fewer than 50 ophthalmopathy, around 74 hyperthyroidism and approximately 17 progressor patients.

The TCR beta CDR3 regions were amplified from the RNA transcripts. The TCR CDR3 was subjected to a first round of RT-PCR using the HTBI primer set and the Qiagen OneStep RT-PCR kit. Libraries were constructed in a second round of multiplex PCR, after which size selection and purification were carried out. Sequencing of the libraries was done on an Illumina HiSeq2000 using paired-end 100 bp reads. As for the original processing: SOAPnuke was used to process the raw data, removing reads that contained adapters or uncalled bases, had a mean Phred below 15, or lacked an exact match to the constant primer or identifier. High-quality paired reads were merged using COPE v1.2.5, and each unique nucleotide sequence was defined as a clonotype. Clonotypes were aligned to IMGT TRBV, TRBD and TRBJ reference segments using MiTCR v1.1. Analysis was restricted to V-J combinations with a frequency above 0.0001, which covered over 98% of repertoires. The TCS score was defined as the ratio of F50 (clonal expansion) to E x V (chaos), calculated using BLOSUM62-based TCRdist between CDR3 peptides within each V-J. Welch's t-statistics and random forest reduced 450 to 600 V-J features to 10 to 15, which were used in a naive Bayes classifier (R e1071). The raw public reads went through TCRdb reprocessing: fastp at Q25, MiXCR clone calling, in-frame beta chains kept. When rows share a CDR3 protein, they turn into one entry using the most common DNA and genes. The V and J calls come from TCRdb's annotation, not from the publication. In all, the sample holds over 150,000 distinct CDR3 sequences, and less than 20% of those were seen once. Of the sample, roughly 55% falls within the top ten clones.

General study outcomes and caveats: A model built on a 13 V-J signature distinguished ophthalmopathy from stable hyperthyroidism, reaching 85% to 90% sensitivity and about 81% specificity in cross-validation and 80%/75% in testing. No statistical method was used to set the sample size in advance, and investigators knew the group allocation. Most expanded thyroid clonotypes (frequency above 0.001) were also found in blood, which suggests that blood repertoires may mirror thyroid immune responses. During validation, the model predicted progression to ophthalmopathy a median of around 6 months ahead of onset, with more than 55% sensitivity and 72.22% specificity.

A patient counted as having stable Graves' hyperthyroidism if no progression to ophthalmopathy occurred over 18 months of follow-up. Hyperthyroidism patients were aged 18 to 65 years and newly diagnosed, with disease duration of less than 2 months. The study excluded patients with uncontrolled infections, other autoimmune diseases, pregnancy or lactation. Diagnoses were based on clinical symptoms, serum thyroxine and TRAb, thyroid ultrasound and orbital computed tomography. Ficoll-Paque density gradient centrifugation was used to isolate PBMCs from 8 to 10 ml of fresh peripheral blood. Total RNA was extracted with Trizol reagent, and quality was checked on an Agilent 2100 Bioanalyzer. The CDR3 numbers 16 residues from cysteine through phenylalanine. Only the CDR3 DNA stays, 48 bases, in frame from base 1. V lost 8 bases and J lost 0 bases, and the count of bases not matched to a germline gene is 7. CDR1 and CDR2, looked up from the germline V gene (reference sequence), are MNHEY and SMNVEV.

The sample holds a few counts of this clonotype. The clone's antigen remains unknown. No qualities accompany the bases; no much larger clone lies one base away. The rearranged segments are TRBV27 and TRBJ1-6, with 7 bases aligning to TRBD1. The receptor's source is a woman between 50 and 59 years old with Graves' hyperthyroidism. The sequenced material came from blood. The CDR3 has the sequence CASPGTVVSYNSPLHF. The nucleotide sequence reads TGTGCCAGCCCCGGGACAGTCGTCTCCTATAATTCACCCCTCCACTTT.